This entry lists 26 T cell receptor beta chains sequenced from one sample in a study of CXCR3-negative and CXCR3-positive naive CD8 T cells. Their specific antigens are unknown. Whole-study results and caveats: TRB CDR3s of CXCR3-positive naive cells were more hydrophobic than those of CXCR3-negative naive cells.

TRB cDNA libraries were made by UMI-labeled 5' RACE. From the 5' RACE reads, TCRdb lists one entry per CDR3 protein and no DNA. The sample totals 85,000 to 90,000 distinct CDR3 sequences. The sequencing sample was made of naive CXCR3+ CD8+ T cells from blood. Indicated subset: CD45RO-CCR7+CD27+CD95- naive CD8+ T cells expressing CXCR3 (TNR3+). The source is a human donor in good health. Some clones in this sample may be carry-over from other donors' samples.

The chain couples TRBV7-9 to TRBJ2-1; without DNA, the TCRdb call of TRBD2 cannot be checked. CDR1 SEHNR and CDR2 FQNEAQ come from the germline V gene (reference sequence). There are 15 residues in the CDR3. The CDR3 reads CASSAPGLAGDEQFF.

The chain has TRBV28 and TRBJ2-7; as DNA is missing, the TRBD1 call by TCRdb cannot be tested. Germline V gene sequence: CDR1 MDHEN, CDR2 SYDVKM. The CDR3 runs to 20 residues. CDR3 residues: CASSKQRAFTRDRNPYEQYF.

This chain uses TRBV20-1 with TRBJ1-6. CDR1 is DFQATT, CDR2 SNEGSKA, per germline (reference sequence). The CDR3 contains 20 residues. This chain's CDR3 is CSARLRTREGGSSYNSPLHF.

The rearrangement uses TRBV6-6 and TRBJ2-5; there is no DNA to check the TCRdb D call of TRBD1. The germline CDR1 and CDR2 sequences are MNHNY and SVGAGI (reference sequence). This CDR3 has 15 residues. CDR3: CASSWDWGQQETQYF.

The chain joins TRBV4-3 to TRBJ2-7; checking the TCRdb D call of TRBD1 is not possible without DNA. The CDR3 runs 14 residues. Germline V gene data show CDR1 as LGHNA and CDR2 as YSLEER. This chain's CDR3 is CASSQAPGSHEQYF.

The chain joins TRBV2 to TRBJ1-1; TCRdb proposes TRBD1, but this gene call is untestable without DNA. CDR1 is SNHLY, CDR2 FYNNEI, per germline. The CDR3 length is 13 residues. CDR3: CASRPPVDTEAFF.

The chain is built from TRBV7-8 and TRBJ2-2; the D gene TCRdb calls, TRBD1, cannot be checked with no DNA. From germline, CDR1 is SGHVS and CDR2 FQNEAQ. The CDR3 has 15 residues. The CDR3 loop reads CASSPRGLATGELFF.

J is TRBJ2-3 and V is TRBV29-1; TCRdb gives TRBD1 as the D gene, but with no DNA this cannot be confirmed. From germline, CDR1 is SQVTM and CDR2 ANQGSEA. The CDR3 is 21 amino acids. CDR3 sequence: CSVEQETNRDRGRNPLDTQYF.

The chain couples TRBV20-1 to TRBJ2-7; no DNA is available, so the TRBD2 call from TCRdb remains unchecked. Per the germline V gene, CDR1 is DFQATT and CDR2 is SNEGSKA (reference sequence). The CDR3 extends over 17 amino acids. The CDR3: CSARDALIGTSVLEQYF.

The rearrangement joins TRBV2 to TRBJ1-5. This CDR3 is 15 amino acids long. Germline CDR1 is SNHLY and CDR2 is FYNNEI. The CDR3 spells CASRDTDESNQPQHF.

This chain joins TRBV27 and TRBJ1-2; the TCRdb D gene call, TRBD1, has no DNA to confirm it. Germline CDR1 reads MNHEY; CDR2 reads SMNVEV (reference sequence). CDR3 length: 13 amino acids. The CDR3 sequence: CASRPGILYGYTF.

This chain links TRBV29-1 with TRBJ1-1; TCRdb selects TRBD1, and the lack of DNA leaves this call unchecked. CDR1 SQVTM and CDR2 ANQGSEA come from the germline V gene. The CDR3 spans 14 residues. The CDR3 here is CSVAPQGVGTEAFF. Together with reference TRBV29-1 and TRBJ1-1, the CDR3 gives the full variable domain: SAVISQKPSRDICQRGTSLTIQCQVDSQVTMMFWYRQQPGQSLTLIATANQGSEATYESGFVIDKFPISRPNLTFSTLTVSNMSPEDSSIYLCSVAPQGVGTEAFFGQGTRLTVV.

The V gene is TRBV12-3 or TRBV12-4, the J gene TRBJ2-5; TCRdb names TRBD1, which stays unverified in the absence of DNA. The CDR3 loop spans 14 amino acids. The CDR3 loop reads CASSRSQGKETQYF.

This chain connects TRBV29-1 to TRBJ2-7. The CDR3 has 12 amino acids. Germline-derived CDR1 and CDR2 are SQVTM and ANQGSEA. This chain's CDR3 is CSAKASSYEQYF.

The chain joins TRBV29-1 to TRBJ2-3. CDR1 SQVTM and CDR2 ANQGSEA come from the germline V gene. This CDR3 is 14 amino acids long. The CDR3 sequence is CSVEETEALDTQYF.

The genes are TRBV19 and TRBJ1-1; TCRdb gives TRBD1 as the D gene, but with no DNA this cannot be confirmed. The CDR3 is 13 residues long. The germline CDR1 and CDR2 sequences are LNHDA and SQIVND (reference sequence). The CDR3 is CASRGQSHTEAFF.

This chain links TRBV4-1 with TRBJ2-1; TCRdb's D call of TRBD2 is untestable without DNA. CDR1 is MGHRA, CDR2 YSYEKL, per germline. This CDR3 has 19 amino acids. The CDR3 spells CASSQDGGGEASLGDEQFF.

The rearrangement joins TRBV5-6 to TRBJ2-1. Per the germline V gene, CDR1 is SGHDT and CDR2 is YYEEEE. The CDR3 sequence is 12 residues long. CDR3 in amino acids: CASSRGVNEQFF. The whole variable domain, filled in from reference TRBV5-6 and TRBJ2-1, reads DAGVTQSPTHLIKTRGQQVTLRCSPKSGHDTVSWYQQALGQGPQFIFQYYEEEERQRGNFPDRFSGHQFPNYSSELNVNALLLGDSALYLCASSRGVNEQFFGPGTRLTVL.

This sequence joins TRBV7-9 and TRBJ2-1; the D call of TRBD2 rests on TCRdb alone, since no DNA is present to check it. Germline V gene data show CDR1 as SEHNR and CDR2 as FQNEAQ (reference sequence). The length of the CDR3 is 12 residues. The CDR3 sequence is CASSFTSGEQFF.

The chain has TRBV28 and TRBJ1-1; the TCRdb call, TRBD1, lacks DNA for checking. There are 11 residues in the CDR3. The germline V gene encodes CDR1 MDHEN and CDR2 SYDVKM. The CDR3 spells CAILGVTEAFF. Together with reference TRBV28 and TRBJ1-1, the CDR3 gives the full variable domain: DVKVTQSSRYLVKRTGEKVFLECVQDMDHENMFWYRQDPGLGLRLIYFSYDVKMKEKGDIPEGYSVSREKKERFSLILESASTNQTSMYLCAILGVTEAFFGQGTRLTVV.

V is TRBV18 and J is TRBJ2-7; TCRdb calls TRBD1, which cannot be checked without DNA. The CDR3 covers 15 residues. Germline V gives CDR1 KGHSH, CDR2 LQKENI. CDR3: CASSPVEDRDYEQYF. The full variable domain, with the rest looked up from reference TRBV18 and TRBJ2-7, is NAGVMQNPRHLVRRRGQEARLRCSPMKGHSHVYWYRQLPEEGLKFMVYLQKENIIDESGMPKERFSAEFPKEGPSILRIQQVVRGDSAAYFCASSPVEDRDYEQYFGPGTRLTVT.

This chain links TRBV28 with TRBJ2-5. The germline gives CDR1 MDHEN, CDR2 SYDVKM. The CDR3 consists of 14 residues. The CDR3 is CASSERTLLGTQYF.

V usage is TRBV7-8 and J usage is TRBJ1-2. Germline V gene sequence: CDR1 SGHVS, CDR2 FQNEAQ. This CDR3 has 19 residues. This CDR3 reads CASSSMPKADPAGPMGYTF.

The chain uses TRBV19 and TRBJ1-1. The CDR3 has 11 residues. Per the germline V gene, CDR1 is LNHDA and CDR2 is SQIVND (reference sequence). CDR3 in amino acids: CASIRGGSAFF.

V is TRBV27 and J is TRBJ2-7; without DNA, the TCRdb call of TRBD1 cannot be checked. The CDR3 runs 15 residues. The germline CDR1 and CDR2 sequences are MNHEY and SMNVEV (reference sequence). Here the CDR3 reads CASSPRDRVSYEQYF.

The chain has TRBV7-8 and TRBJ1-1; TCRdb designates TRBD1, a call that cannot be tested without DNA. CDR3 length: 13 residues. Germline CDR1 and CDR2: SGHVS and FQNEAQ. The CDR3 sequence is CASSLEGVTEAFF.